The clone carrying this TCR beta chain occurred many times. With molecular barcodes, quantitative 5'-RACE was used to make the TCR beta libraries. TCRdb reprocessed the 5' RACE reads with MiXCR, giving one entry per CDR3 protein. The sample contains 200,000 or so distinct CDR3 sequences, around a sixth of which appear only once. This CDR3 region has 9 residues. The V and J ends lost 8 bases and 6 bases respectively, with 4 bases between them. Germline CDR1 reads ENHRY; CDR2 reads SYGVKD. This entry is derived from a study of CD8 T cells in ankylosing spondylitis. The rearrangement uses TRBV10-3 and TRBJ1-2; D uncertain. The TCR originated in a male donor aged 10 to 30 with ankylosing spondylitis or in good health (not recorded which). Sequencing was performed on blood, either unsorted or a sorted T cell fraction (not recorded which). The CDR3 nucleotides read TGTGCCATCGGGGATGGCTACACCTTC. Its translation is CAIGDGYTF.